The rows below give T cell receptor beta chains drawn from one sample of a study of low-dose radiotherapy and immunotherapy resistance in tumors. TCRdb reanalysed the reads using MiXCR and keeps one entry per CDR3 protein. The sample has about 35,000 distinct CDR3 sequences, under 25% seen once; the top ten hold about 9.2%. The starting material was PBMCs, obtained after low-dose radiotherapy plus immunotherapy. The origin of the receptors is a female donor with ovarian cancer. CDR3s include the opening cysteine and the closing phenylalanine or tryptophan. D genes are given only for firm matches. A clone size is listed for some rows: how often the clone was seen (once, few, many), or a class if it is expanded.

>NA|TRBJ1-1|many|TRBV12-3/TRBV12-4
TGTGCCAGCACCTTGGGGGGTCGGACTGAAGCTTTCTTT
CASTLGGRTEAFF
>TRBD1|TRBJ1-5|many|TRBV24-1
TGTGCCACCAGTGACCCGGGACAGGCAAATCAGCCCCAGCATTTT
CATSDPGQANQPQHF
>NA|TRBJ2-2|many|TRBV4-1
TGCGCCAGCAGCCCGACTAGTCCCGACAAAAACACCGGGGAGCTGTTTTTT
CASSPTSPDKNTGELFF
>TRBD2|TRBJ2-1|NA|TRBV6-5
TGTGCCAGCAGTCCACTAGCGGGAGTCCTCTTCCATGAGCAGTTCTTC
CASSPLAGVLFHEQFF
>TRBD2|TRBJ2-7|many|TRBV4-1
TGCGCCAGCAGCCAGGGCGGGACTACGAATTCCTACGAGCAGTACTTC
CASSQGGTTNSYEQYF
>NA|TRBJ2-3|many|TRBV5-1
TGCGCCAGCAGCTTGGGACTGAACACAGATACGCAGTATTTT
CASSLGLNTDTQYF
>TRBD2|TRBJ2-1|many|TRBV28
TGTGCCAGCAGTCCCTTGACTAGCGGGAGTAACAATGAGCAGTTCTTC
CASSPLTSGSNNEQFF
>NA|TRBJ2-5|many|TRBV29-1
TGCAGCGTTGAAGATCCCCCGACCCAGTACTTC
CSVEDPPTQYF
>NA|TRBJ2-7|many|TRBV7-6
TGTGCCAGCAGCTTCTACTTTAACGACTACGAGCAGTACTTC
CASSFYFNDYEQYF
>NA|TRBJ2-7|few|TRBV28
TGTGCCAGCAGTACACGGGACACCCTCGAGCAGTACTTC
CASSTRDTLEQYF
>TRBD2|TRBJ2-2|many|TRBV13
TGTGCCAGCAGCCCCCGCCTAGCGGGAGTCCCCGGGGAGCTGTTTTTT
CASSPRLAGVPGELFF
>NA|TRBJ2-7|medium-sized|TRBV5-1
TGCGCCAGCAGCTCCTACGAGCAGTACTTC
CASSSYEQYF
>NA|TRBJ1-1|NA|TRBV12-3/TRBV12-4
TGTGCCAGCAGGGGACAAGGCTCCCAAGCTTTCTTT
CASRGQGSQAFF
>TRBD1|TRBJ2-7|NA|TRBV29-1
TGCAGCGTTGGAGGGACAGGGAGCTCCTACGAGCAGTACTTC
CSVGGTGSSYEQYF
>NA|TRBJ2-3|once|TRBV5-1
TGCGCCAGCAGCTTGGCCGCCCGGGTTACTAGCACAGATACGCAGTATTTT
CASSLAARVTSTDTQYF
>TRBD1|TRBJ2-7|NA|TRBV10-3
TGTGCCATCAGGGCTGACATGGACAGGCCCTACGAGCAGTACTTC
CAIRADMDRPYEQYF
>TRBD2|TRBJ2-1|NA|TRBV2
TGCGCCAGCATGAGTTCGGGGGCGGGGGGGCCCTATGACTACAATGAGCAGTTCTTC
CASMSSGAGGPYDYNEQFF
>TRBD1|TRBJ2-2|many|TRBV19
TGTGCCAGTAGGGCGGACAGGGCCACCGGGGAGCTGTTTTTT
CASRADRATGELFF
>TRBD1|TRBJ1-2|many|TRBV30
TGTGCCTGGAGTGCCCTCCGGACAGGGGGTATTGGCTACACCTTC
CAWSALRTGGIGYTF
>TRBD2|TRBJ2-3|NA|TRBV7-8
TGTGCCAGCAGCTTAGCGGCCCGAGGACTAGCCTCCACAGATACGCAGTATTTT
CASSLAARGLASTDTQYF
>NA|TRBJ2-1|NA|TRBV23-1
TGCGCCGGTCCGAGGGGCCCCACCCACGCTGAGCAGTTCTTC
CAGPRGPTHAEQFF
>NA|TRBJ2-2|many|TRBV28
TGTGCCAGCAGTACGCAGGAGGTCCGCACCGGGGAGCTGTTTTTT
CASSTQEVRTGELFF
>TRBD1|TRBJ1-2|many|TRBV2
TGTGCCAGCAGAGGGACAGGGCCCCATGGCTACACCTTC
CASRGTGPHGYTF
>TRBD1|TRBJ1-1|many|TRBV12-3/TRBV12-4
TGTGCCAGCAGAGACAGGGATATGAACACTGAAGCTTTCTTT
CASRDRDMNTEAFF
>NA|TRBJ2-1|many|TRBV28
TGTGCCAGCAGTTCTGCGTCGGGCGATGAGCAGTTCTTC
CASSSASGDEQFF
>TRBD2|TRBJ2-7|NA|TRBV12-3/TRBV12-4
TGTGCCAGCAGTACACTCGGGACTAGCGGAAAGTACTTC
CASSTLGTSGKYF
>NA|TRBJ2-5|many|TRBV11-2
TGTGCCAGCAAGAGAGGGGGACAAGAGACCCAGTACTTC
CASKRGGQETQYF
>NA|TRBJ2-7|few|TRBV6-6
TGTGCCAGCAGTTACTCTGGATTCTCCTACGAGCAGTACTTC
CASSYSGFSYEQYF
>NA|TRBJ2-7|few|TRBV28
TGTGCCAGCAGATATTTAGGTTACGAGCAGTACTTC
CASRYLGYEQYF
>NA|TRBJ2-5|many|TRBV5-4
TGTGCCAGCAGCTTGGGGGCAGGCTACCAAGAGACCCAGTACTTC
CASSLGAGYQETQYF
>TRBD2|TRBJ2-1|many|TRBV28
TGTGCCAGCAGTGAGGGACTAGCCTACAATGAGCAGTTCTTC
CASSEGLAYNEQFF
>NA|TRBJ1-2|many|TRBV6-2/TRBV6-3
TGTGCCAGCAGGGAACAGGCGACCATGCTCTATGGCTACACCTTC
CASREQATMLYGYTF
>TRBD1|TRBJ2-3|many|TRBV29-1
TGCAGCGTTGAAGGGGACAGGGATAGCACAGATACGCAGTATTTT
CSVEGDRDSTDTQYF
>TRBD2|TRBJ2-3|many|TRBV29-1
TGCAGCGTTGAACCTCAAAGCGGGGGGGCTCGGTTAGATACGCAGTATTTT
CSVEPQSGGARLDTQYF
>NA|TRBJ1-1|many|TRBV20-1
TGCAGTGCTAGAGAGGTGCTCACTGAAGCTTTCTTT
CSAREVLTEAFF
>NA|TRBJ2-2|once|TRBV15
TGTGCCACCAGCAAGGTGGACAGATACACCGGGGAGCTGTTTTTT
CATSKVDRYTGELFF
>NA|TRBJ2-2|many|TRBV10-3
TGTGCCATCAGTGAGGGTGGAGCGCGGACCGGGGAGCTGTTTTTT
CAISEGGARTGELFF
>NA|TRBJ1-5|NA|TRBV28
TGTGCCAGCAGCATAGGGACGAGGAGTCAGCCCCAGCATTTT
CASSIGTRSQPQHF
>NA|TRBJ2-3|many|TRBV11-2
TGTGCCAGCAGCGCCCCCAAGTCAGATACGCAGTATTTT
CASSAPKSDTQYF
>NA|TRBJ1-2|many|TRBV29-1
TGCAGCGCCGGGACTAACTATGGCTACACCTTC
CSAGTNYGYTF
>NA|TRBJ1-2|many|TRBV14
TGTGCCAGCAGCCAAGACCTTGCGGGTGCGGCCACCTTC
CASSQDLAGAATF
>NA|TRBJ1-6|many|TRBV25-1
TGTGCCAGCAGGGGGGCCGGGATGGGGCCCCTCCACTTT
CASRGAGMGPLHF